This TCR beta chain originates from a study of blood T cell repertoires in COVID-19. The assay was immunoSEQ multiplex PCR, and TCRdb's table has in-frame clones only and misses some. Of some 190,000 clones listed, about 84% are singletons. After removal of 6 bases from V and 4 bases from J, the junction contained 3 bases not matched to a gene. The CDR3 loop spans 14 amino acids. From germline, CDR1 is KGHDR and CDR2 SFDVKD. This TCR was recovered from a man aged 35 to 55 with acute COVID-19. This chain connects TRBV24-1 to TRBJ1-5; 9 bases fit TRBD1. The specimen was PBMCs or T cells enriched from blood (not recorded which). CDR3 DNA sequence: TGTGCCACCAGTTACAGGGGGCAAAATCAGCCCCAGCATTTT. It specifies CATSYRGQNQPQHF.